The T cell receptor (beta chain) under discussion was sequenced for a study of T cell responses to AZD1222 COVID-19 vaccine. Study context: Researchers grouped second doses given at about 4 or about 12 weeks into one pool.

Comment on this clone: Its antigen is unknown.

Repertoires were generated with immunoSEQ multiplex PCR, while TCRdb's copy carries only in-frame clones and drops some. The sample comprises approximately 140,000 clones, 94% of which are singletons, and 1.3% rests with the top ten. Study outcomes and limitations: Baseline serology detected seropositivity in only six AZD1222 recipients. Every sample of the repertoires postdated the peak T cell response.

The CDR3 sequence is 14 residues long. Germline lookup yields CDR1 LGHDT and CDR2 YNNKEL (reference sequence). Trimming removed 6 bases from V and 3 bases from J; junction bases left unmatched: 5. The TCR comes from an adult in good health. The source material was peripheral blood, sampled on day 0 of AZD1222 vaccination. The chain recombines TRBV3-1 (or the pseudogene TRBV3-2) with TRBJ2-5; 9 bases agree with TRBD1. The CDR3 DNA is TGTGCCAGCAGTCGGGGGGACAGGGAAGAGACCCAGTACTTC. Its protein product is CASSRGDREETQYF.